This T cell receptor beta chain was captured by sequencing in a study of blood T cell repertoires in COVID-19. Study-level background: COVID-19 samples from acute and convalescent phases originated in the United States, Italy and Spain. From T cells, B-cell-depleted T cells, or PBMCs came the material, which was cDNA or gDNA.

In the original processing: Reference gene primer amplification gave nucleated cell count estimates. Repertoires were generated with immunoSEQ multiplex PCR, while TCRdb's copy carries only in-frame clones and drops some. V and J calls and clone size are given by that table; D and trimming were obtained from the DNA. This table has more than 110,000 clones, under 85% appearing once. The germline V and J ends were trimmed by 5 bases and 2 bases, with 13 bases remaining between them. The CDR3 sequence is 14 residues long. Germline V gene lookup returns CDR1 SGHTA and CDR2 FQGTGA. This clone was seen a single time.

The source of this sequence is a human donor in a cohort sampled during active COVID-19. V is TRBV7-3 and J is TRBJ2-7; a possible D gene is TRBD2 (6 bases). Sample: peripheral blood. The CDR3 reads CASSPRGGPYEQYF. In DNA form, the CDR3 reads TGTGCCAGCAGCCCTCGAGGAGGGCCCTACGAGCAGTACTTC.